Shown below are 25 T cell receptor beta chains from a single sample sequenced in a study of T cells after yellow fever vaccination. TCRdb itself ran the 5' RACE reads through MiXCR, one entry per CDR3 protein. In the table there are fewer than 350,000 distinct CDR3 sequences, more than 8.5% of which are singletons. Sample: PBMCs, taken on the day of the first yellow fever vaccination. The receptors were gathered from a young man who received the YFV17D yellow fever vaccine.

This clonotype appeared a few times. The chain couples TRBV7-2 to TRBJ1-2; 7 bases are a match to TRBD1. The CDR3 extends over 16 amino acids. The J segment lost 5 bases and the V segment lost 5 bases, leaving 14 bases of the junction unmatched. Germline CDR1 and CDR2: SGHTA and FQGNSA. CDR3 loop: CASSTGTEPVLYGYTF. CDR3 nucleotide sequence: TGTGCCAGCAGCACCGGGACAGAACCTGTTTTGTATGGCTACACCTTC.

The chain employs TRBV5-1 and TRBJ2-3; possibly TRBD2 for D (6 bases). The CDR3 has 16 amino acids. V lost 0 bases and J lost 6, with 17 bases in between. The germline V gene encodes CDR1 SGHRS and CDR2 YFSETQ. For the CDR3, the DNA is TGCGCCAGCAGCTTGGGCGCGGGGTATGCGAGGGATACGCAGTATTTT. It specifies CASSLGAGYARDTQYF.

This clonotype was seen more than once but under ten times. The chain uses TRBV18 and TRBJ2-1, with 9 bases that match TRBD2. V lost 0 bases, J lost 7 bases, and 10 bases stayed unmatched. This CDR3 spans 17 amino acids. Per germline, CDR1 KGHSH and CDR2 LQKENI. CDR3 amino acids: CASSPPLAGAGGNEQFF. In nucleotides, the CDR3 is TGTGCCAGCTCACCACCATTAGCGGGGGCAGGTGGTAATGAGCAGTTCTTC.

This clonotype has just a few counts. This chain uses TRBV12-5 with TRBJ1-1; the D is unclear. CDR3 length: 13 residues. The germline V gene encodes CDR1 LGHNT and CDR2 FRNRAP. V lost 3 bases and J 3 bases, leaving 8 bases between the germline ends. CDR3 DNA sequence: TGTGCTAGTGGTTTCGGGAGGGACACTGAAGCTTTCTTT. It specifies CASGFGRDTEAFF.

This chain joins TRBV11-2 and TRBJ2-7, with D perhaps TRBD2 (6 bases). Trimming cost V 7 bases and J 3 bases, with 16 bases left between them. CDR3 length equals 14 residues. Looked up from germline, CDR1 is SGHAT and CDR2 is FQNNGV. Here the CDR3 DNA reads TGTGCCAGCACCGGTCCGGGGGATCTCTACGAGCAGTACTTC. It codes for CASTGPGDLYEQYF.

The DNA of the CDR3 is TGTGCCAGTAGTATAGCGGGACAGGGACACAATGAGCAGTTCTTC. This gives the protein CASSIAGQGHNEQFF. This rearrangement joins TRBV19 to TRBJ2-1; 9 bases are shared with TRBD1. The CDR3 extends over 15 amino acids. In germline, CDR1 is LNHDA, CDR2 SQIVND (reference sequence). V lost 1 base, J lost 5 bases, and 3 bases stayed unmatched.

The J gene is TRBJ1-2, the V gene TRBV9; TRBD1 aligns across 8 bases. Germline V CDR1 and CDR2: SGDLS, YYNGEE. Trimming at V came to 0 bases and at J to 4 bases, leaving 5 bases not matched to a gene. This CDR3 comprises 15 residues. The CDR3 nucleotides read TGTGCCAGCAGCGTAGGTGCAGGGGGCCTCTATGGCTACACCTTC. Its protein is CASSVGAGGLYGYTF.

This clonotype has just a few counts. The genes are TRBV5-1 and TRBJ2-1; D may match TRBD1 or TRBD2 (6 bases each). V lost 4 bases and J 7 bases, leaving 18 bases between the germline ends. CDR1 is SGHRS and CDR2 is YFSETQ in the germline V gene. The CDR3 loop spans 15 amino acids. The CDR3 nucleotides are TGCGCCAGCAGCGTCCTAGGGGGACTTGGGAATGAGCAGTTCTTC. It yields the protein CASSVLGGLGNEQFF.

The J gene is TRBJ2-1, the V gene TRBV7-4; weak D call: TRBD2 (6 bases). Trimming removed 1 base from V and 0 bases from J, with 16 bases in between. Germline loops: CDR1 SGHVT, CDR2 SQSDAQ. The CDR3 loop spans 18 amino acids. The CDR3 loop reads CASSLEAGDGSSYNEQFF. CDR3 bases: TGTGCCAGCAGCTTAGAAGCGGGCGACGGGTCCTCCTACAATGAGCAGTTCTTC.

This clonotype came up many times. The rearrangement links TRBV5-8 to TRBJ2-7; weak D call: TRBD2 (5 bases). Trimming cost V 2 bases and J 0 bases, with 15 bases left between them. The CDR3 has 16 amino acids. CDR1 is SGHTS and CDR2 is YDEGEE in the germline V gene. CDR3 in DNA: TGTGCCAGCAGCTTAAACCCGTCCCGGGGCTCCTACGAGCAGTACGTC. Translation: CASSLNPSRGSYEQYV.

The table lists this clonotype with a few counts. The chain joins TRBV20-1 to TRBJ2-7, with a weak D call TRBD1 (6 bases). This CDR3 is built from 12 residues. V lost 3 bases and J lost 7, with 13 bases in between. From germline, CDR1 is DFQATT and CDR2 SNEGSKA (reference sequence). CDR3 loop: CSARGDMWEQYF. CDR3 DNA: TGCAGTGCTAGGGGGGACATGTGGGAGCAGTACTTC.

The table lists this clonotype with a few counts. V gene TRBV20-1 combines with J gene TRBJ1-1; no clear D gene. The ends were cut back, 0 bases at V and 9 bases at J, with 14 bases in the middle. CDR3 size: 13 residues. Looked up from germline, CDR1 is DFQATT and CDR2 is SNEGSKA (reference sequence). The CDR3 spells CSARDGVTPQAFF. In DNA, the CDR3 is TGCAGTGCTAGAGATGGGGTTACTCCCCAAGCTTTCTTT.

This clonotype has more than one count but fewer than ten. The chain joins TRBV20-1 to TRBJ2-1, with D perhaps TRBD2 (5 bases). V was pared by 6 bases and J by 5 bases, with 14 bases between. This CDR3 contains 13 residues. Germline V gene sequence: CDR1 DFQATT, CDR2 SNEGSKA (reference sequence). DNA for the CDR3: TGCAGTGCCGAGGGTGCTTCCGACAATGAGCAGTTCTTC. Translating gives CSAEGASDNEQFF.

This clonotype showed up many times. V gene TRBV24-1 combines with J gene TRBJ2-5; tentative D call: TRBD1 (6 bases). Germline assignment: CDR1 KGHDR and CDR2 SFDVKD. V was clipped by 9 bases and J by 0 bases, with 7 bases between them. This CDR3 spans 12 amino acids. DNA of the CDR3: TGTGCCACCGGACAGAACCAAGAGACCCAGTACTTC. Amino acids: CATGQNQETQYF.

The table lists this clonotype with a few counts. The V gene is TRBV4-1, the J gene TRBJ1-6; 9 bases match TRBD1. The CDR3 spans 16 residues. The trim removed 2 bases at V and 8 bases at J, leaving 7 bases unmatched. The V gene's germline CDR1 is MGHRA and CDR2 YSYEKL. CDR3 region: CASSQRVGQGDSPLHF. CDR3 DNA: TGCGCCAGCAGCCAAAGGGTGGGACAGGGAGATTCACCCCTCCACTTT.

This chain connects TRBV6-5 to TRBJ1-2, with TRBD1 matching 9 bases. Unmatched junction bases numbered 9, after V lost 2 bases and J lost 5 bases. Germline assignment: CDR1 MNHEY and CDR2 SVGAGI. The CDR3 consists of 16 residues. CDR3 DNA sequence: TGTGCCAGCAGTTACCCCCAGGGACAGGGCAGTTATGGCTACACCTTC. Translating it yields CASSYPQGQGSYGYTF.

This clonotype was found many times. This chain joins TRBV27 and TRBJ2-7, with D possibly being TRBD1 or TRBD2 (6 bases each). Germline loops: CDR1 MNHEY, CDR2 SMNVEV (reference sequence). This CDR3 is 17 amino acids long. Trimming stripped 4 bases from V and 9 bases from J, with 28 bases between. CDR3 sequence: CASSSLVGGYHTTRQYF. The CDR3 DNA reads TGTGCCAGCAGTTCTTTGGTGGGGGGCTACCATACCACCCGGCAGTACTTC.

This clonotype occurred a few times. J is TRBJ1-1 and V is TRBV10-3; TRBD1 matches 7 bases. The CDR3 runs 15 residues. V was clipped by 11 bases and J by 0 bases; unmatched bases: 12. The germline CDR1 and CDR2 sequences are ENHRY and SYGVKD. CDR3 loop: CAVAGTVYMNTEAFF. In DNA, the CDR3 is TGTGCCGTAGCCGGGACAGTATATATGAACACTGAAGCTTTCTTT.

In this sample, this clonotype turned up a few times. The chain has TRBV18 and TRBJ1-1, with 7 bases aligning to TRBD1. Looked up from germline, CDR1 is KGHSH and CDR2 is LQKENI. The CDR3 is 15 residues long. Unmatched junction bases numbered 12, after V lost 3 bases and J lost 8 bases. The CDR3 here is CASSPQQGRDGEAFF. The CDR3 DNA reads TGTGCCAGCTCACCCCAACAGGGGAGAGACGGGGAAGCTTTCTTT.

CDR3 bases: TGTGCCAGCAGGGAACGACTAGCGGGGGGGAATGAGCAGTTCTTC. This translates into CASRERLAGGNEQFF. The genes are TRBV13 and TRBJ2-1; 14 bases are shared with TRBD2. The CDR3 extends over 15 amino acids. Germline V lookup: CDR1 PRHDT, CDR2 FYEKMQ (reference sequence). V gave up 6 bases and J gave up 7 bases; unmatched junction bases: 5.

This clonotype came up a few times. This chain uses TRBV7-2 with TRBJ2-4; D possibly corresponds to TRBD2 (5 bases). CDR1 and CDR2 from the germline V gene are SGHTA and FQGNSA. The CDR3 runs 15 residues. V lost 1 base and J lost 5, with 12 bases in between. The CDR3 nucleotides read TGTGCCAGCAGCTTAGTCCGGGGATTTCAAAACATTCAGTACTTC. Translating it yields CASSLVRGFQNIQYF.

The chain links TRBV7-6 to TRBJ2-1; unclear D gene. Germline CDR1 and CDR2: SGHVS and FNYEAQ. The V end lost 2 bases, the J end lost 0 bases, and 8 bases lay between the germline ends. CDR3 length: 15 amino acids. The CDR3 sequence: CASSLRTGSYNEQFF. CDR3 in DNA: TGTGCCAGCAGCTTAAGGACGGGCTCCTACAATGAGCAGTTCTTC.

The CDR3 loop reads CATLREGDSTDTQYF. The DNA for the CDR3 is TGTGCCACCCTCCGCGAGGGGGACAGCACAGATACGCAGTATTTT. The gene calls are TRBV5-6 and TRBJ2-3; D possibly corresponds to TRBD1 (6 bases). This CDR3 comprises 15 residues. V lost 9 bases, J lost 0 bases, and 17 bases lay in between. Germline assignment: CDR1 SGHDT and CDR2 YYEEEE.

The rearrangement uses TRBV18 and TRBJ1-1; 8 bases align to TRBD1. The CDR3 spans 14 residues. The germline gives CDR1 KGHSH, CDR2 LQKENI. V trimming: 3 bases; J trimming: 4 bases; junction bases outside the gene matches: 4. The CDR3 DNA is TGTGCCAGCTCACCTGGACAGGGACCCACTGAAGCTTTCTTT. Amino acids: CASSPGQGPTEAFF.

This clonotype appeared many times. CDR3 DNA: TGTGCCACCAGTGATTGGGGGGGGACTTTGGGGACTGAAGCTTTCTTT. This gives the protein CATSDWGGTLGTEAFF. This chain uses TRBV24-1 with TRBJ1-1; TRBD1 is a possible D gene (5 bases). The V end was cut by 2 bases, the J end by 5 bases, with 17 bases between. The germline gives CDR1 KGHDR, CDR2 SFDVKD. The CDR3 spans 16 residues.